This T cell receptor (beta chain) was documented in a study of blood T cell repertoires in COVID-19. Study information: Samples came from the United States, Italy and Spain, spanning acute and convalescent COVID-19. T cells, B-cell-depleted T cells, or PBMCs supplied cDNA or gDNA.

Sequencing was performed with immunoSEQ multiplex PCR; in TCRdb, only in-frame clones are kept and a portion is missing. This repertoire shows roughly 220,000 clones, more than 65% found once; its top ten account for approximately 2.9%. This clone has just a few counts. The CDR3 extends over 13 amino acids. Looked up from germline, CDR1 is GTSNPN and CDR2 is SVGIG (reference sequence). Trimming stripped 1 base from V and 9 bases from J, with 13 bases between. The sequence was collected from a woman in her twenties or thirties who had recovered from COVID-19. Material: peripheral blood. The chain uses TRBV30 and TRBJ1-5; D is perhaps TRBD1 (6 bases). This CDR3 reads CAWSDDRLGPQHF. Here the CDR3 DNA reads TGTGCCTGGAGTGACGACAGGCTAGGGCCCCAGCATTTT.